Reported below is one TCR beta chain. Its target is unknown. The same CDR3 can be traced to other DNA sequences in this sample. Assay used: immunoSEQ multiplex PCR; TCRdb lists only in-frame clones, some missing. Of a few hundred thousand clones listed, under 75% are singletons. The V gene's germline CDR1 is GTSNPN and CDR2 SVGIG (reference sequence). V was trimmed by 1 base and J by 0 bases, leaving 1 base between them. CDR3 length: 12 amino acids. The record originates from a study of cytotoxic CD8 clonotypes in ibrutinib-treated CLL. Findings and limits, study-wide: At progression, clonality fell back toward baseline after rising at ibrutinib response.

The TCR sequence derives from a human donor with chronic lymphocytic leukemia. The sequences come from PBMCs, collected after 24 months of ibrutinib treatment. This chain joins TRBV30 and TRBJ1-5; D gene unclear. CDR3 loop: CAWSGSNQPQHF. CDR3 bases: TGTGCCTGGAGTGGTAGCAATCAGCCCCAGCATTTT.